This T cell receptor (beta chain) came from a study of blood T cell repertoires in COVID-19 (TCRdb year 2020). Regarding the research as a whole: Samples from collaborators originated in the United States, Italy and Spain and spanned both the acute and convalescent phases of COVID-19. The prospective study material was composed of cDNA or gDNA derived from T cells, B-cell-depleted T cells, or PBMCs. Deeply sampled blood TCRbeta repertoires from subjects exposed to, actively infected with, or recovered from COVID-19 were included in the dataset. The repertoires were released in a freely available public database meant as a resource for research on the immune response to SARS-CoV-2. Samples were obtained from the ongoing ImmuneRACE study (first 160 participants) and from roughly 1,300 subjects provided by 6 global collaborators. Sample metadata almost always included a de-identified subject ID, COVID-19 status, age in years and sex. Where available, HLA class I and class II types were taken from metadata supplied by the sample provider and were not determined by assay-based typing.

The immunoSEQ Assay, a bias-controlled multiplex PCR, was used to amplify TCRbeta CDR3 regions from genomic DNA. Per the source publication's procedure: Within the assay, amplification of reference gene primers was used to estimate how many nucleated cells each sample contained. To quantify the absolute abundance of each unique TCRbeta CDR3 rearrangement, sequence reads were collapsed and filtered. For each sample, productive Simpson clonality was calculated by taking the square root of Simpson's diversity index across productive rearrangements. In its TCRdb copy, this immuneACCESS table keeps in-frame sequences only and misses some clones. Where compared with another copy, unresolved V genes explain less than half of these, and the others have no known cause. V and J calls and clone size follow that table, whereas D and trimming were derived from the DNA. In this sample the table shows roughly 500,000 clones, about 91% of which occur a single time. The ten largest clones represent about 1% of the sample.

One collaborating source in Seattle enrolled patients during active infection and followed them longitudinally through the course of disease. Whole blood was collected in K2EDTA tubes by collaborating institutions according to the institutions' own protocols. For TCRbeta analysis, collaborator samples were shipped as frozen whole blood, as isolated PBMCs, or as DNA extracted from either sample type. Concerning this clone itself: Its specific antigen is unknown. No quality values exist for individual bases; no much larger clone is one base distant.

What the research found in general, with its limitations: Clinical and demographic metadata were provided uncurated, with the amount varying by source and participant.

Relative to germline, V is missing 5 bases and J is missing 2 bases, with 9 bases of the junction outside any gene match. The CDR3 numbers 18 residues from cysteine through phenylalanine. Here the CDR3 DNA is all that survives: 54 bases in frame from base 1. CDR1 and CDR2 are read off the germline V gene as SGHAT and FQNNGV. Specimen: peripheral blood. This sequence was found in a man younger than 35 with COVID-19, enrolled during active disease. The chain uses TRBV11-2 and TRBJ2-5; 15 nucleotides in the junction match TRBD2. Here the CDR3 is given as CASSPGTSGGLTQETQYF. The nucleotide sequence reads TGTGCCAGCAGCCCCGGGACTAGCGGGGGGTTAACTCAAGAGACCCAGTACTTC.